The 28 T cell receptor beta chains reported below all come from one sample, sequenced in a study of beta chain features in type 1 diabetes. Expressed TCRB transcripts were sequenced, since all the RNA that had been isolated was reverse transcribed. The assay was immunoSEQ multiplex PCR, and TCRdb's table has in-frame clones only and misses some. The table includes hundreds of thousands of clones, roughly 16% detected once. The sequencing sample was made of naive CD4+ T cells from blood. These receptors came from a man between 18 and 35 years old in good health.

The genes are TRBV6-5 and TRBJ1-1; possible D gene TRBD1, 5 bases. V shed 4 bases and J shed 1 base, with 13 bases lying between them. Germline V gene data show CDR1 as MNHEY and CDR2 as SVGAGI. This CDR3 has 15 residues. The DNA for the CDR3 is TGTGCCAGCAGTTTACCACCAACAGGGAACACTGAAGCTTTCTTT. Its protein product is CASSLPPTGNTEAFF.

The table lists this clone with a few counts. This rearrangement joins TRBV28 to TRBJ2-1; D may be TRBD2 (8 bases). CDR3 size: 14 residues. Germline CDR1 and CDR2: MDHEN and SYDVKM. Trimming shortened V by 7 bases and J by 6 bases, and 16 bases separated the two germline ends. For the CDR3, the DNA is TGTGCCAGCACAGGGGGACTAGGGATCAATGAGCAGTTCTTC. This translates into CASTGGLGINEQFF. Together with reference TRBV28 and TRBJ2-1, the CDR3 gives the full variable domain: DVKVTQSSRYLVKRTGEKVFLECVQDMDHENMFWYRQDPGLGLRLIYFSYDVKMKEKGDIPEGYSVSREKKERFSLILESASTNQTSMYLCASTGGLGINEQFFGPGTRLTVL.

The chain combines TRBV7-9 with TRBJ2-5; D perhaps matches TRBD1 (5 bases). Trimming cost V 5 bases and J 0 bases, with 10 bases left between them. Germline CDR1 is SEHNR and CDR2 is FQNEAQ (reference sequence). The CDR3 contains 14 residues. CDR3 DNA sequence: TGTGCCAGCAGCCGAAACAGGAACCAAGAGACCCAGTACTTC. Its translation: CASSRNRNQETQYF.

The chain uses TRBV9 and TRBJ1-6, with TRBD1 identical over 7 bases. The V and J ends lost 5 bases and 4 bases, in that order; junction bases with no gene match: 6. CDR3 length equals 15 residues. Germline V CDR1 and CDR2: SGDLS, YYNGEE. The CDR3, as DNA: TGTGCCAGCAGTGGCACAGGGGCATATAATTCACCCCTCCACTTT. Translated: CASSGTGAYNSPLHF.

The rearrangement joins TRBV15 to TRBJ1-2, with D perhaps TRBD1 (5 bases). V lost 0 bases and J lost 4, with 12 bases in between. The CDR3 extends over 15 amino acids. Germline CDR1 reads LNHNV; CDR2 reads YYDKDF (reference sequence). The CDR3 is CATSRDSSGLYGYTF. DNA for the CDR3: TGTGCCACCAGCAGAGATAGCTCGGGGCTCTATGGCTACACCTTC.

For this clone: One junction end disagrees with the germline gene, perhaps due to a read error. V usage is TRBV6-5 and J usage is TRBJ1-6; 7 nucleotides match TRBD1. Germline loops: CDR1 MNHEY, CDR2 SVGAGI. The CDR3 runs to 14 residues. The CDR3 is CAISEGGGTSPLHF. CDR3 sequence (DNA): TGTGCCATCAGTGAAGGAGGGGGCACTTCACCCCTCCACTTT.

This clone was picked up a small number of times. This chain uses TRBV5-4 with TRBJ2-1; 8 bases match TRBD1. Looked up from germline, CDR1 is SGHNT and CDR2 is YYREEE (reference sequence). Losses at the gene ends were 5 bases for V and 0 bases for J; bases not matched to a gene: 7. The CDR3 is 16 amino acids. The CDR3 loop reads CASRPRTGSSYNEQFF. The CDR3 DNA reads as TGTGCCAGCAGACCAAGGACAGGGAGCTCCTACAATGAGCAGTTCTTC.

This chain connects TRBV7-2 to TRBJ1-6; 11 bases agree with TRBD1. The CDR3 is 18 amino acids. V lost 4 bases to trimming and J lost 0 bases; unmatched junction nucleotides: 5. CDR1 SGHTA and CDR2 FQGNSA come from the germline V gene. CDR3 DNA sequence: TGTGCCAGCAGCTCCGGGACAGGGGGATACTCCTATAATTCACCCCTCCACTTT. It translates to CASSSGTGGYSYNSPLHF.

The chain has TRBV7-2 and TRBJ2-6; 7 bases map to TRBD2. Looked up from germline, CDR1 is SGHTA and CDR2 is FQGNSA. With V trimmed by 3 bases and J by 2 bases, 7 bases remained unmatched. The CDR3 spans 17 residues. DNA of the CDR3: TGTGCCAGCAGCTTCCGGAGCGGGACCGCTGGGGCCAACGTCCTGACTTTC. Protein product: CASSFRSGTAGANVLTF.

The table lists this clone with a few counts. Sequence at one end of the junction differs from germline and may be a read error. The same CDR3 arises from other DNA sequences in this sample as well. The J gene is TRBJ2-7, the V gene TRBV7-7, with 9 bases lining up with TRBD1. The germline gives CDR1 SSHAT, CDR2 FNYEAQ (reference sequence). CDR3 length: 13 amino acids. The CDR3 nucleotides are TGTGCTAGCAGCTCGGACAGGGGTTACGAGCAGTACTTC. Its translation: CASSSDRGYEQYF.

This chain links TRBV7-3 with TRBJ2-1, with 7 bases identical to TRBD1. Germline values: CDR1 SGHTA, CDR2 FQGTGA. Trimming took 5 bases from V and 6 from J; bases not matched to a gene: 10. The CDR3 totals 15 residues. Here the CDR3 reads CASSPKWTGGNEQFF. In DNA form, the CDR3 reads TGTGCCAGCAGCCCCAAATGGACAGGCGGCAATGAGCAGTTCTTC.

This chain joins TRBV21-1 and TRBJ2-2; the D call TRBD2 from the table was never checked on the DNA. TRBV21-1 constitutes a pseudogene. The CDR3 is 12 residues long. The CDR3 DNA reads TGTGCCACCAGACGATCCGGCGGGGAGCTGTTTTTT. Translation: CATRRSGGELFF.

The V gene is TRBV11-1, the J gene TRBJ1-2; D call uncertain. Between the trimmed V and J ends, which lost 1 base and 7 bases, there was a span of 13 bases. Looked up from germline, CDR1 is SGHAT and CDR2 is FQDESV (reference sequence). This CDR3 is built from 14 residues. CDR3 amino acids: CASSLGVQRSGYTF. In DNA form, the CDR3 reads TGTGCCAGCAGCTTAGGAGTCCAGAGGAGTGGCTACACCTTC.

In regard to this clone: Other DNA sequences in this sample translate to the same CDR3. The chain employs TRBV5-1 and TRBJ2-7; unclear D gene. V was pared by 4 bases and J by 0 bases, with 8 bases between. This CDR3 is built from 13 residues. Germline CDR1 and CDR2: SGHRS and YFSETQ. The CDR3 reads CASSRDISYEQYF. CDR3 nucleotides: TGCGCCAGCAGCCGTGACATCTCCTACGAGCAGTACTTC.

This clone occurred a few times. Sequence at one end of the junction differs from germline and may be a read error. The CDR3 region is CASSLAGYGQYF. The DNA of the CDR3 is TGTGCCAGCAGTTTAGCGGGATACGGGCAGTACTTC. The chain links TRBV28 to TRBJ2-7; possible D gene TRBD2, 6 bases. The CDR3 spans 12 residues. Germline V gene lookup returns CDR1 MDHEN and CDR2 SYDVKM.

The table lists this clone with a few counts. The chain links TRBV14 to TRBJ2-1, with 8 bases aligning to TRBD2. The CDR3 runs to 17 residues. The junction had 6 bases not matched to a gene; V was cut back by 0 bases and J by 2 bases. The germline CDR1 and CDR2 sequences are SGHDN and FVKESK. The CDR3, as DNA: TGTGCCAGCAGCCAAGACCGACTAGCGCAGACCTACAATGAGCAGTTCTTC. It encodes CASSQDRLAQTYNEQFF.

The chain combines TRBV7-8 with TRBJ1-4; 10 positions match TRBD1. With V trimmed by 3 bases and J by 5 bases, 0 bases remained unmatched. Per the germline V gene, CDR1 is SGHVS and CDR2 is FQNEAQ. CDR3 length: 14 residues. This CDR3 is CASSLGQGNEKLFF. Here the CDR3 DNA reads TGTGCCAGCAGCTTGGGACAGGGGAATGAAAAACTGTTTTTT.

The rearrangement links TRBV5-4 to TRBJ2-7; the D gene could be TRBD1 or TRBD2 (5 bases each). Germline V gene lookup returns CDR1 SGHNT and CDR2 YYREEE (reference sequence). The CDR3 extends over 14 amino acids. V dropped 1 base and J dropped 2 bases, with 10 bases sitting between them. The DNA for the CDR3 is TGTGCCAGCAGCTTGTACCAGGGACCCTACGAGCAGTACTTC. Protein: CASSLYQGPYEQYF.

The chain couples TRBV29-1 to TRBJ1-3; no clear D. Germline V gives CDR1 SQVTM, CDR2 ANQGSEA. CDR3 length: 15 amino acids. Trimming left V 5 bases short and J 0 bases short, with 14 bases between. Written as DNA, the CDR3 is TGCAGCGTTCGGACCCGGGCCAACTCTGGAAACACCATATATTTT. It yields the protein CSVRTRANSGNTIYF. The full variable domain, with the rest looked up from reference TRBV29-1 and TRBJ1-3, is SAVISQKPSRDICQRGTSLTIQCQVDSQVTMMFWYRQQPGQSLTLIATANQGSEATYESGFVIDKFPISRPNLTFSTLTVSNMSPEDSSIYLCSVRTRANSGNTIYFGEGSWLTVV.

CDR3: CASPSVDYEQYF. The DNA for the CDR3 is TGTGCCAGCCCTTCCGTAGACTACGAGCAGTACTTC. This chain joins TRBV6-1 and TRBJ2-7, with D unclear. Germline assignment: CDR1 MNHNS and CDR2 SASEGT. V was pared by 8 bases and J by 3 bases, with 11 bases between. The CDR3 contains 12 residues.

As to this clone: At one of its ends the junction is not consistent with the germline gene, which may arise from a read error. For the CDR3, the DNA is TGTGCCAGCAGTGCGGCGGGGACAGGGGGCGCCGGATCCTTT. Protein product: CASSAAGTGGAGSF. The chain is built from TRBV25-1 and TRBJ1-1, with 12 bases matching TRBD1. This CDR3 has 14 amino acids. Germline V gene lookup returns CDR1 MGHDK and CDR2 SYGVNS.

This clone was found a few times. The chain employs TRBV28 and TRBJ2-1, with 9 bases identical to TRBD1. The ends lost 6 bases at V and 3 bases at J; junction bases unmatched: 12. Germline CDR1 MDHEN, CDR2 SYDVKM. The CDR3 has 17 residues. The CDR3 region is CASSSTLDRGLYNEQFF. The CDR3, as DNA: TGTGCCAGCAGCTCTACCCTGGACAGGGGACTCTACAATGAGCAGTTCTTC.

The chain carries TRBV4-3 and TRBJ2-3, with a tentative D call TRBD2 (6 bases). The CDR3 length is 17 residues. The V and J ends lost 0 bases and 1 base respectively, with 14 bases between them. Per the germline V gene, CDR1 is LGHNA and CDR2 is YSLEER. CDR3 in amino acids: CASSQDPQRRGTDTQYF. As DNA, the CDR3 is TGCGCCAGCAGCCAAGATCCCCAGCGGAGGGGCACAGATACGCAGTATTTT.

J is TRBJ1-5 and V is TRBV2; maybe TRBD1 (6 bases). This CDR3 has 15 amino acids. Germline CDR1 is SNHLY and CDR2 is FYNNEI. V was trimmed by 5 bases and J by 7 bases, leaving 18 bases between them. CDR3 coding DNA: TGTGCCAGCAGTCCCCTGGGGGCGGAAGGCCAGCCCCAGCATTTT. Protein: CASSPLGAEGQPQHF. Looking up the rest from reference TRBV2 and TRBJ1-5 gives the full variable domain: EPEVTQTPSHQVTQMGQEVILRCVPISNHLYFYWYRQILGQKVEFLVSFYNNEISEKSEIFDDQFSVERPDGSNFTLKIRSTKLEDSAMYFCASSPLGAEGQPQHFGDGTRLSIL.

This clone has a handful of counts. The V gene is TRBV18, the J gene TRBJ2-7; D possibly uses TRBD1 or TRBD2 (6 bases each). CDR3 length: 16 residues. Per the germline V gene, CDR1 is KGHSH and CDR2 is LQKENI. Trimming shortened V by 2 bases and J by 4 bases, and 18 bases separated the two germline ends. The CDR3 bases are TGTGCCAGCTCACCAAGGACGGGGGCTGGACAGTACGAGCAGTACTTC. It yields the protein CASSPRTGAGQYEQYF.

A few counts support this clone. The rearrangement joins TRBV14 to TRBJ2-1, with TRBD1 as a possible D gene (5 bases). The CDR3 spans 16 residues. Trimming removed 1 base at V and 6 bases at J, with 16 bases between. Looked up from germline, CDR1 is SGHDN and CDR2 is FVKESK. The CDR3, as DNA: TGTGCCAGCAGCCAAGCCTCTACGGGCAGGGCCAATGAGCAGTTCTTC. Protein: CASSQASTGRANEQFF.

This sequence joins TRBV2 and TRBJ1-2; 9 nucleotides align to TRBD1. After removal of 4 bases from V and 6 bases from J, the junction contained 18 bases not matched to a gene. This CDR3 spans 18 amino acids. The germline CDR1 and CDR2 sequences are SNHLY and FYNNEI. In DNA, the CDR3 is TGTGCCAGCAGTGCAATCGGCGGGACAGGGCCTAGGGCAAATGGCTACACCTTC. Translation: CASSAIGGTGPRANGYTF.

The chain is built from TRBV5-4 and TRBJ1-1; maybe TRBD1 (6 bases). The CDR3 runs 15 residues. Germline V lookup: CDR1 SGHNT, CDR2 YYREEE (reference sequence). V gave up 4 bases and J gave up 1 base, with 14 bases separating them. The CDR3 DNA reads as TGTGCCAGCAGCCTAATAACAGGGCAGAACACTGAAGCTTTCTTT. Its translation: CASSLITGQNTEAFF. The full variable domain, its missing parts supplied by reference TRBV5-4 and TRBJ1-1, is ETGVTQSPTHLIKTRGQQVTLRCSSQSGHNTVSWYQQALGQGPQFIFQYYREEENGRGNFPPRFSGLQFPNYSSELNVNALELDDSALYLCASSLITGQNTEAFFGQGTRLTVV.